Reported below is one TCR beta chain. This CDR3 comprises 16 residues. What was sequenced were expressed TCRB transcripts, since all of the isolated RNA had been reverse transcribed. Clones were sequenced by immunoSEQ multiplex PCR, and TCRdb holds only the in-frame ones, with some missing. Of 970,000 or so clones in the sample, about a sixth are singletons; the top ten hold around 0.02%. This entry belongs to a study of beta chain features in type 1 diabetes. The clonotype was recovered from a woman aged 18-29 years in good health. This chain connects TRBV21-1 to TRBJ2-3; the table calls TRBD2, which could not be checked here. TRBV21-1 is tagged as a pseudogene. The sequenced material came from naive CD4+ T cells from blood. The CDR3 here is CASSKVGTSGTDTQYF. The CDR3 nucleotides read TGTGCCAGCAGCAAAGTTGGGACTAGCGGTACAGATACGCAGTATTTT.